The 26 T cell receptor beta chains in this list originate from one sample, sequenced in a study of vaccination and CD4 T cells after COVID-19. The antigens of these receptors remain unknown. The Oncomine TCR Beta short-read assay sequenced DNA from cultured CD4+ T cells. TCRdb fed the PCR reads into MiXCR, producing one record per CDR3 protein. In the table there are about 4,000 distinct CDR3 sequences, 15% to 20% of which are singletons. Treatment specified: approximately 9-day PBMC culture with coronavirus spike peptide pools or control peptides (ViraFEST assay). The sample taken for sequencing was CD4+ T cells from blood, cultured in vitro. All receptors derive from a human donor who had recovered from COVID-19.

This clonotype was counted only a few times. V is TRBV20-1 and J is TRBJ2-1, with TRBD2 identical over 7 bases. Looked up from germline, CDR1 is DFQATT and CDR2 is SNEGSKA (reference sequence). The CDR3 is made up of 13 amino acids. V shed 4 bases, J shed 1 base, and the junction held 1 base outside the gene matches. This CDR3 reads CSAMGGSYNEQFF. DNA of the CDR3: TGCAGTGCTATGGGGGGGTCCTACAATGAGCAGTTCTTC.

Details on this clonotype: A much larger clone differs from this one at a single base, so this may be a read error. The chain is built from TRBV19 and TRBJ2-2; maybe TRBD2 (7 bases). In germline, CDR1 is LNHDA, CDR2 SQIVND (reference sequence). The CDR3 is 15 residues long. The CDR3, as DNA: TGTACCAGTCATAGGGGGGGCTCAGGCACCGGGGAGCTGTTTTTT. Translated: CTSHRGGSGTGELFF.

By share, this clonotype ranks as medium-sized (0.01 to 0.1%). The chain couples TRBV19 to TRBJ1-6, with D perhaps TRBD1 (5 bases). The length of the CDR3 is 14 residues. Trimming shortened V by 6 bases and J by 7 bases, and 13 bases separated the two germline ends. CDR1 is LNHDA and CDR2 is SQIVND in the germline V gene (reference sequence). The CDR3 DNA reads TGTGCCAGTAGCATTACGGGGGAAAATTCACCCCTCCACTTT. Its protein is CASSITGENSPLHF.

This rearrangement joins TRBV7-9 to TRBJ1-2, with TRBD1 as a possible D gene (6 bases). V was trimmed by 5 bases and J by 3 bases, leaving 16 bases between them. CDR3 size: 15 residues. Germline CDR1 is SEHNR and CDR2 is FQNEAQ (reference sequence). Here the CDR3 reads CASSPQRTEDYGYTF. The CDR3 coding sequence is TGTGCCAGCAGCCCACAACGGACAGAGGACTATGGCTACACCTTC.

This chain connects TRBV20-1 to TRBJ2-1; 10 nucleotides agree with TRBD2. The CDR3 has 18 residues. Germline loops: CDR1 DFQATT, CDR2 SNEGSKA (reference sequence). The V gene end was trimmed by 3 bases and the J gene end by 0 bases; junction bases not matched to a gene: 11. The CDR3 nucleotides read TGCAGTGCTAGGCGGGGTAGCGGGGGGATAAGCTCCTACAATGAGCAGTTCTTC. This sequence encodes CSARRGSGGISSYNEQFF.

This clonotype showed up just a few times. The chain recombines TRBV9 with TRBJ1-6; perhaps TRBD1 as D (5 bases). The CDR3 is 15 residues long. The V and J ends lost 4 bases and 5 bases respectively, with 13 bases between them. From germline, CDR1 is SGDLS and CDR2 YYNGEE. The CDR3 nucleotides are TGTGCCAGCAGCCCCCGGGTAGGGGATAATTCACCCCTCCACTTT. It translates to CASSPRVGDNSPLHF.

The chain recombines TRBV27 with TRBJ1-5, with unresolved D. CDR3 length: 14 residues. Trimming cost V 3 bases and J 5 bases, with 11 bases left between them. Germline values: CDR1 MNHEY, CDR2 SMNVEV (reference sequence). The CDR3 DNA is TGTGCCAGCAGTTTCGGACGTCGGGATCAGCCCCAGCATTTT. Encoded protein: CASSFGRRDQPQHF.

The CDR3 nucleotides read TGCGCCAGCAGCTTCTGGGCAAATTCACCCCTCCACTTT. Translation gives CASSFWANSPLHF. J is TRBJ1-6 and V is TRBV5-1; no reliable D call. Trimming took off 2 bases at V and 7 bases at J, with 7 bases between the two ends. CDR1 is SGHRS, CDR2 YFSETQ, per germline. The CDR3 covers 13 residues.

By frequency in the sample, this clonotype is medium-sized (0.01 to 0.1%). V and J are TRBV7-2 and TRBJ1-3; perhaps TRBD1 as D (5 bases). Germline loops: CDR1 SGHTA, CDR2 FQGNSA. Trimming removed 5 bases at V and 7 bases at J, with 24 bases between. The CDR3 has 17 amino acids. The CDR3 DNA is TGTGCCAGCAGCCCTGGTCCGGGTCGGGGTGAGGGGAACACCATATATTTT. Protein: CASSPGPGRGEGNTIYF.

There are a few counts of this clonotype. The CDR3 coding sequence is TGTGCCTGGAGACTAGCGGGGGACGAGCAGTACTTC. Translated, it gives CAWRLAGDEQYF. This rearrangement joins TRBV30 to TRBJ2-7; TRBD2 aligns across 11 bases. CDR3 size: 12 residues. Germline V gene sequence: CDR1 GTSNPN, CDR2 SVGIG (reference sequence). The V and J ends lost 3 bases and 5 bases, in that order; junction bases with no gene match: 0.

This clonotype is medium-sized (0.01 to 0.1%) within its sample. The rearrangement links TRBV7-2 to TRBJ2-3; no clear D gene. V dropped 4 bases and J dropped 2 bases, with 16 bases sitting between them. Germline V CDR1 and CDR2: SGHTA, FQGNSA. The CDR3 length is 16 residues. The CDR3 here is CASSSPIVPSTDTQYF. The DNA of the CDR3 is TGTGCCAGCAGCTCACCTATAGTGCCTTCCACAGATACGCAGTATTTT.

By proportion, this clonotype is medium-sized. The V gene is TRBV15, the J gene TRBJ1-5; D not resolved. The germline gives CDR1 LNHNV, CDR2 YYDKDF (reference sequence). V was pared by 7 bases and J by 2 bases, with 9 bases between. CDR3 length equals 13 residues. The CDR3 DNA follows: TGTGCCACCACCCGCGATGGCAATCAGCCCCAGCATTTT. Protein product: CATTRDGNQPQHF.

In this sample, this clonotype turned up a few times. The chain carries TRBV19 and TRBJ2-7; the match to TRBD2 covers 14 bases. The CDR3 is 16 residues long. CDR1 is LNHDA and CDR2 is SQIVND in the germline V gene (reference sequence). V gave up 4 bases and J gave up 6 bases; unmatched junction bases: 8. The CDR3 DNA sequence: TGTGCCAGTAGTACCGATGGGACTAGCGGGGGTACCGAGCAGTACTTC. Its protein product is CASSTDGTSGGTEQYF.

This clonotype came up once. The chain has TRBV7-9 and TRBJ2-7; TRBD2 aligns across 7 bases. The ends lost 5 bases at V and 7 bases at J; junction bases unmatched: 8. The germline gives CDR1 SEHNR, CDR2 FQNEAQ (reference sequence). The CDR3 consists of 13 residues. CDR3 DNA sequence: TGTGCCAGCAGCCCGGGGGGACGGGGGGAGCAGTACTTC. Translating gives CASSPGGRGEQYF.

By share, this clonotype counts as medium-sized. The chain couples TRBV12-3 or TRBV12-4 to TRBJ2-3, with 9 bases lining up with TRBD2. V was pared by 0 bases and J by 4 bases, with 5 bases of the junction left unmatched. The CDR3 runs to 16 residues. The CDR3, as DNA: TGTGCCAGCAGTTTAGCGCGGGGGGGCTCCGCAGATACGCAGTATTTT. This codes for CASSLARGGSADTQYF.

In this sample, this clonotype is medium-sized. V is TRBV6-1 and J is TRBJ1-1, with TRBD1 matching 7 bases. The germline V gene encodes CDR1 MNHNS and CDR2 SASEGT. The CDR3 extends over 12 amino acids. The V and J ends lost 7 bases and 5 bases, in that order; junction bases with no gene match: 4. CDR3 region: CASTRQGTEAFF. The CDR3, as DNA: TGTGCCAGCACCCGACAGGGAACTGAAGCTTTCTTT.

This clonotype was counted between two and nine times. J is TRBJ1-1 and V is TRBV27; no definite D call. The V end was cut by 7 bases, the J end by 2 bases, with 14 bases between. This CDR3 has 14 residues. Germline lookup yields CDR1 MNHEY and CDR2 SMNVEV (reference sequence). The CDR3 bases are TGTGCCAGCACCCCACTGGGGAGAAACACTGAAGCTTTCTTT. It yields the protein CASTPLGRNTEAFF.

The gene calls are TRBV5-1 and TRBJ2-2; either TRBD1 or TRBD2 may supply D (6 bases each). The germline V gene has CDR1 SGHRS and CDR2 YFSETQ. Trimming left V 2 bases short and J 2 bases short, with 16 bases between. CDR3 length: 17 residues. CDR3 DNA sequence: TGCGCCAGCAGCTTAGGGTCGGGGGCGTCTAACACCGGGGAGCTGTTTTTT. Translating gives CASSLGSGASNTGELFF.

By share, this clonotype ranks as medium-sized. This chain uses TRBV19 with TRBJ1-1; D is unresolved. In germline, CDR1 is LNHDA, CDR2 SQIVND (reference sequence). The CDR3 sequence is 12 residues long. Trimming cost V 4 bases and J 1 base, with 4 bases left between them. The CDR3 nucleotides read TGTGCCAGTAGTAGACAGAACACTGAAGCTTTCTTT. Its protein is CASSRQNTEAFF.

The rearrangement joins TRBV6-2 or TRBV6-3 to TRBJ1-3; unclear D gene. CDR1 MNHEY and CDR2 SVGEGT come from the germline V gene. The CDR3 extends over 14 amino acids. Trimming removed 4 bases at V and 0 bases at J, with 7 bases between. The CDR3 sequence is CASSSGVSGNTIYF. In DNA form, the CDR3 reads TGTGCCAGCAGTTCTGGGGTCTCTGGAAACACCATATATTTT.

This sequence joins TRBV20-1 and TRBJ1-3; maybe TRBD1 (6 bases). CDR1 is DFQATT and CDR2 is SNEGSKA in the germline V gene (reference sequence). This CDR3 is built from 14 residues. V shed 4 bases and J shed 0 bases, with 10 bases lying between them. This chain's CDR3 is CSANRDLSGNTIYF. In nucleotides, the CDR3 is TGCAGTGCTAACAGGGACCTCTCTGGAAACACCATATATTTT.

V and J are TRBV6-5 and TRBJ2-1, with D tentatively TRBD1 (6 bases). The V gene's germline CDR1 is MNHEY and CDR2 SVGAGI. V shed 4 bases and J shed 4 bases, with 14 bases lying between them. This CDR3 is 15 amino acids long. The CDR3 DNA is TGTGCCAGCAGTTCACTCCCCGGGACATACAATGAGCAGTTCTTC. It encodes CASSSLPGTYNEQFF.

The gene calls are TRBV28 and TRBJ2-1, with D possibly being TRBD2 (5 bases). Germline V gene data show CDR1 as MDHEN and CDR2 as SYDVKM. With 2 bases removed from V and 8 bases from J, the gap between germline ends came to 7 bases. The CDR3 consists of 12 residues. The CDR3 here is CASSLRGYEQFF. CDR3 nucleotides: TGTGCCAGCAGTTTAAGAGGGTATGAGCAGTTCTTC.

This clonotype was observed a handful of times. The V and J genes are TRBV12-3 or TRBV12-4 and TRBJ1-2; 7 bases match TRBD1. The ends lost 7 bases at V and 3 bases at J; junction bases unmatched: 8. This CDR3 region has 14 residues. The CDR3 bases are TGTGCCAGCACTCTGAAGGGGGCGGACTATGGCTACACCTTC. Translation: CASTLKGADYGYTF.

The J gene is TRBJ2-1, the V gene TRBV12-3 or TRBV12-4; 9 bases are shared with TRBD2. V lost 6 bases and J lost 6; bases outside the gene matches: 9. The CDR3 consists of 15 residues. CDR3 coding DNA: TGTGCCAGCAGCCGGGAGGCGGGGGGGGCCAATGAGCAGTTCTTC. This encodes CASSREAGGANEQFF.

The rearrangement links TRBV3-1 to TRBJ1-1; the D is unclear. Per germline, CDR1 LGHDT and CDR2 YNNKEL (reference sequence). V lost 4 bases to trimming and J lost 4 bases, with 10 bases between them. This CDR3 has 13 amino acids. The CDR3 DNA follows: TGTGCCAGCAGCCGCACATGGGGCACTGAAGCTTTCTTT. This translates into CASSRTWGTEAFF.